This TCR beta chain was obtained from a study of OX40 agonist ivuxolimab in advanced cancers. V lost 5 bases to trimming and J lost 4 bases, with 14 bases between them. This CDR3 has 14 residues. In germline, CDR1 is MDHEN, CDR2 SYDVKM. Produced via immunoSEQ multiplex PCR; TCRdb's table is partial and in-frame only. The table has tens of thousands of clones, approximately 89% seen once. The sample was CD4+ or CD8+ T cells sorted from blood, taken in a trial of the OX40 agonist ivuxolimab. The rearrangement joins TRBV28 to TRBJ1-2; TRBD1 is a possible D gene (5 bases). The sequence came from an adult with an advanced solid tumor such as melanoma, head and neck, liver or kidney cancer. The CDR3 DNA is TGTGCCAGCAGTCCACTGGGCGGGGGCTATGGCTACACCTTC. Its translation: CASSPLGGGYGYTF.